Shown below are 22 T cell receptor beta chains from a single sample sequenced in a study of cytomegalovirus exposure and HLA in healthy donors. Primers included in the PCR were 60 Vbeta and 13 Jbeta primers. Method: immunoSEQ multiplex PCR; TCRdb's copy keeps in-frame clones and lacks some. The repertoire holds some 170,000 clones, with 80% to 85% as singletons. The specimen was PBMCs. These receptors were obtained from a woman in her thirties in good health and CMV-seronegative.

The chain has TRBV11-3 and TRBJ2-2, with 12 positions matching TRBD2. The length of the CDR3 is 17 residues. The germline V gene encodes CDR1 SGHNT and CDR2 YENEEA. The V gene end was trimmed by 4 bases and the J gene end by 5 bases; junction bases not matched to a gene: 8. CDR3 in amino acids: CASSSAYGTSGTGELFF. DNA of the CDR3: TGTGCCAGCAGCTCAGCTTACGGGACTAGCGGGACCGGGGAGCTGTTTTTT.

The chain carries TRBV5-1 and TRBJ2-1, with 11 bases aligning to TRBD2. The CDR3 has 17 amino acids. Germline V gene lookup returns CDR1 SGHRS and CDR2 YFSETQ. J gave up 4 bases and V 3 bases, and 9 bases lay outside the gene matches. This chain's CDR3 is CASSSTLLAGVYNEQFF. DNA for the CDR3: TGCGCCAGCAGCTCGACCCTACTAGCGGGAGTATACAATGAGCAGTTCTTC.

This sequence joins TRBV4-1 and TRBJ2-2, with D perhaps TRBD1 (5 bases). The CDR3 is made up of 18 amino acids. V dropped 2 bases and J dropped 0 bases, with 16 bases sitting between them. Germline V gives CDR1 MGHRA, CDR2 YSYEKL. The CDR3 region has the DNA TGCGCCAGCAGCCAACTCCTAGGGGCGGAGACGAACACCGGGGAGCTGTTTTTT. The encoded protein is CASSQLLGAETNTGELFF.

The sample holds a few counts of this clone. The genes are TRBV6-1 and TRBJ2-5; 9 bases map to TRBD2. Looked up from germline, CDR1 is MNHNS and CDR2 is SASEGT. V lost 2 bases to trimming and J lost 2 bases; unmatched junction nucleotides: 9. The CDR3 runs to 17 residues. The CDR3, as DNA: TGTGCCAGCAGTGAACGCCCTAAAGCGGGAGGTCAAGAGACCCAGTACTTC. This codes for CASSERPKAGGQETQYF.

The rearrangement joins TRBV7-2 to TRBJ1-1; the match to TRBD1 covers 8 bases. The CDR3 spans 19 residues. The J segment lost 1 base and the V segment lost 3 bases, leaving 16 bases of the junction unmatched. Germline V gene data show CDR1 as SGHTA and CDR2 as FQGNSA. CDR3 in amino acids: CASSFRSGIGTGENTEAFF. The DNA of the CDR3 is TGTGCCAGCAGCTTTCGATCGGGTATCGGGACAGGAGAGAACACTGAAGCTTTCTTT.

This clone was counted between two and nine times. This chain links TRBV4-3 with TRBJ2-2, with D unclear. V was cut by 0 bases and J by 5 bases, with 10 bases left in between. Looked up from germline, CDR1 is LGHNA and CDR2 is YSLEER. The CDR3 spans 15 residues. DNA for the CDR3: TGCGCCAGCAGCCAAGATCTGGGCTCAACCGGGGAGCTGTTTTTT. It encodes CASSQDLGSTGELFF.

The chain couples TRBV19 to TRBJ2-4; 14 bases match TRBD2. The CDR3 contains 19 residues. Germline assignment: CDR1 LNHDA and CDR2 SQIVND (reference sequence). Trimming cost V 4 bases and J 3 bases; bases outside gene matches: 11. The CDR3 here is CASSRLAGGSLVGKNIQYF. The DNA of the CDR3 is TGTGCCAGTAGTAGACTAGCGGGGGGGTCCTTAGTAGGCAAAAACATTCAGTACTTC.

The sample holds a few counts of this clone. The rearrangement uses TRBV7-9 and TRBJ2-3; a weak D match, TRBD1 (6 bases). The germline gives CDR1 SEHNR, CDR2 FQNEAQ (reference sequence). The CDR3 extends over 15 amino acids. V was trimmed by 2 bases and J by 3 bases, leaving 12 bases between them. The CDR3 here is CASSLSTGLTDTQYF. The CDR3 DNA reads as TGTGCCAGCAGCTTATCTACAGGGTTGACAGATACGCAGTATTTT.

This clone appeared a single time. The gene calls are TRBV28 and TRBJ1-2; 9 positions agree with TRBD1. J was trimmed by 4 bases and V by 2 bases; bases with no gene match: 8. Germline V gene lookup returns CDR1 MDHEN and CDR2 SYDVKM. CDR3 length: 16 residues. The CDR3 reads CASSLMVTTGGYGYTF. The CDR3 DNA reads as TGTGCCAGCAGTTTAATGGTGACGACAGGGGGCTATGGCTACACCTTC.

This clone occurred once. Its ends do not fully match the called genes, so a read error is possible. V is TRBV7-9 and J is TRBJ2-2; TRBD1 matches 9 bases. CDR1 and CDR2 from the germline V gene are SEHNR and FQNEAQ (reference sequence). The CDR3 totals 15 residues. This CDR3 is CSSSSWTGDTGELFF. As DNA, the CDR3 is TGTTCCAGCAGCTCATGGACAGGGGACACCGGGGAGCTGTTTTTT.

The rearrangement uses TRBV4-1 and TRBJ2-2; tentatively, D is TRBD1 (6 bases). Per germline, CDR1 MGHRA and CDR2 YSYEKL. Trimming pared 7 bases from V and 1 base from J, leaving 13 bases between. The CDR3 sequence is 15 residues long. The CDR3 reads CASTHIGGNTGELFF. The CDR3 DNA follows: TGCGCCAGCACCCACATAGGGGGGAACACCGGGGAGCTGTTTTTT.

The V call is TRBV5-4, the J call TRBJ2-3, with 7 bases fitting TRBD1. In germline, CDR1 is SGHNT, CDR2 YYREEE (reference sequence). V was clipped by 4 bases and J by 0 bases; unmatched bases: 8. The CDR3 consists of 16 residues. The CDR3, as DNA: TGTGCCAGCAGCCCCGGGACAGACTCTAGCACAGATACGCAGTATTTT. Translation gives CASSPGTDSSTDTQYF.

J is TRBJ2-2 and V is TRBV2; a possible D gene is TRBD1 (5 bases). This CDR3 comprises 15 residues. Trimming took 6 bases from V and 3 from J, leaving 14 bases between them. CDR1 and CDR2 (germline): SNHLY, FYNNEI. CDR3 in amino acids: CASRDAGLDTGELFF. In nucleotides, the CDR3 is TGTGCCAGCAGGGATGCAGGGTTGGACACCGGGGAGCTGTTTTTT.

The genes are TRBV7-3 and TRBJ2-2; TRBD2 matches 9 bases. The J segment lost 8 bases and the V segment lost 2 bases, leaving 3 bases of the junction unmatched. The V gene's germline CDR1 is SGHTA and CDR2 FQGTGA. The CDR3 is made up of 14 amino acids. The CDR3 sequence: CASSLLAGGGELFF. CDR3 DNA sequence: TGTGCCAGCAGCTTACTGGCGGGAGGGGGGGAGCTGTTTTTT. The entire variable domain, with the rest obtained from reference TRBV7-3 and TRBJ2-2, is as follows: GAGVSQTPSNKVTEKGKYVELRCDPISGHTALYWYRQSLGQGPEFLIYFQGTGAADDSGLPNDRFFAVRPEGSVSTLKIQRTERGDSAVYLCASSLLAGGGELFFGEGSRLTVL.

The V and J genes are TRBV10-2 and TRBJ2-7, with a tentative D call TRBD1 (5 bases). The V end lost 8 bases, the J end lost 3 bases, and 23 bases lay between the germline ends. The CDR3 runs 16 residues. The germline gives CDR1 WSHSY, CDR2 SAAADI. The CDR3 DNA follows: TGCGCCAGCGACATCATCGGGCAGGGTAAAATCTACGAGCAGTACTTC. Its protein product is CASDIIGQGKIYEQYF.

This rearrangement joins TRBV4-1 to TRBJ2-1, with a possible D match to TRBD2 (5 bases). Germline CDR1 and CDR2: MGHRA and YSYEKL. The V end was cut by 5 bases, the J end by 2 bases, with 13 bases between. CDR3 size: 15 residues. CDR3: CASSSLAGPYNEQFF. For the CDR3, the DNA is TGCGCCAGCAGCTCCCTGGCGGGCCCCTACAATGAGCAGTTCTTC.

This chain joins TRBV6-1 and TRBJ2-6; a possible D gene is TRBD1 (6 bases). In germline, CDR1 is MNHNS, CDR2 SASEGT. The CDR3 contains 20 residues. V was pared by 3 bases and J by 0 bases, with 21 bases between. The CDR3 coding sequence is TGTGCCAGCAGTGATGGCGGCGAAACAGGGTCCATCTCTGGGGCCAACGTCCTGACTTTC. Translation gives CASSDGGETGSISGANVLTF.

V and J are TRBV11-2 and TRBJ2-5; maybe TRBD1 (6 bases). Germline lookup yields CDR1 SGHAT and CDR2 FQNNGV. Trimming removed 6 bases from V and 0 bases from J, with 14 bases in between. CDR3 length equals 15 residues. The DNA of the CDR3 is TGTGCCAGCAGTGGCCGACAGGCCCACCAAGAGACCCAGTACTTC. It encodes CASSGRQAHQETQYF.

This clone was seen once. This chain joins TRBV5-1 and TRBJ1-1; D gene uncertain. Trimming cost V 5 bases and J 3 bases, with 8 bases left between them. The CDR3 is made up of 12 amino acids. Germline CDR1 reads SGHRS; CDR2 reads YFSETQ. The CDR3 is CASRVGYTEAFF. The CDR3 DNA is TGCGCCAGCAGGGTGGGCTACACTGAAGCTTTCTTT.

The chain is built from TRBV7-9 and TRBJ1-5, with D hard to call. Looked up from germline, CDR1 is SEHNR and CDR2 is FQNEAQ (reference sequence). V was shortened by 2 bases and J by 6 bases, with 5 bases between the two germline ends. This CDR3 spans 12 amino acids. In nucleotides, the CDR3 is TGTGCCAGCAGCTTAACGGGTCAGCCCCAGCATTTT. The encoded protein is CASSLTGQPQHF.

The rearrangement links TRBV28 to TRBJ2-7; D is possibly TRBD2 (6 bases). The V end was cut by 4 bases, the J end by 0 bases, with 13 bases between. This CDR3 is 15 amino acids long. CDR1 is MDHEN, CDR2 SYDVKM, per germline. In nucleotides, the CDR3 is TGTGCCAGCAGTTGGAGCCTAGCGATCTCCTACGAGCAGTACTTC. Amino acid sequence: CASSWSLAISYEQYF.

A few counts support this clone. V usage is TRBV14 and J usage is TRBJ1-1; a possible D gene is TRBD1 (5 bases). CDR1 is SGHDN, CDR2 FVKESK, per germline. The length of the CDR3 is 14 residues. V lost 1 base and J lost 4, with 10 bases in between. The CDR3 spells CASSQGGRGTEAFF. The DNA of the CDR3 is TGTGCCAGCAGCCAAGGGGGTAGGGGCACTGAAGCTTTCTTT. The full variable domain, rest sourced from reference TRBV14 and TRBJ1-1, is EAGVTQFPSHSVIEKGQTVTLRCDPISGHDNLYWYRRVMGKEIKFLLHFVKESKQDESGMPNNRFLAERTGGTYSTLKVQPAELEDSGVYFCASSQGGRGTEAFFGQGTRLTVV.